What follows are 17 T cell receptor beta chains derived from one specimen sequenced in a study of blood T cell repertoires in COVID-19. Clones were read by immunoSEQ multiplex PCR, and TCRdb kept only the in-frame ones, dropping some. The data show about 230,000 clones, with roughly 84% seen just once and around 25% held by the top ten. Specimen: peripheral blood. The receptors derive from a man between 35 and 55 years old with acute or convalescent COVID-19.

The chain has TRBV10-2 and TRBJ1-1; 7 bases align to TRBD1. Germline V gene data show CDR1 as WSHSY and CDR2 as SAAADI. V lost 7 bases, J lost 4 bases, and 12 bases stayed unmatched. The CDR3 consists of 15 residues. CDR3 in amino acids: CASTESGGGGTEAFF. Here the CDR3 DNA reads TGCGCCAGCACAGAGTCAGGGGGAGGGGGCACTGAAGCTTTCTTT.

The chain uses TRBV5-4 and TRBJ2-7, with 7 bases aligning to TRBD1. The J segment lost 4 bases and the V segment lost 4 bases, leaving 8 bases of the junction unmatched. Per germline, CDR1 SGHNT and CDR2 YYREEE (reference sequence). The CDR3 extends over 14 amino acids. In DNA form, the CDR3 reads TGTGCCAGCAGCCGGGACAGTTTGGGATACGAGCAGTACTTC. Protein: CASSRDSLGYEQYF.

The rearrangement uses TRBV24-1 and TRBJ2-1; the D gene is possibly TRBD2 (7 bases). This CDR3 is 15 amino acids long. The germline V and J ends were trimmed by 7 bases and 5 bases, with 17 bases remaining between them. Germline CDR1 is KGHDR and CDR2 is SFDVKD. The CDR3 loop is CATSAGGGSDNEQFF. DNA for the CDR3: TGTGCCACCAGCGCCGGGGGCGGGAGCGACAATGAGCAGTTCTTC.

The rearrangement links TRBV30 to TRBJ1-1; 10 bases match TRBD1. Germline-derived CDR1 and CDR2 are GTSNPN and SVGIG (reference sequence). With V trimmed by 1 base and J by 5 bases, 7 bases remained unmatched. The CDR3 has 15 amino acids. The CDR3 nucleotides are TGTGCCTGGAGTGGCGGGACAGGGGTAGGGACTGAAGCTTTCTTT. Its protein is CAWSGGTGVGTEAFF. Full variable domain (missing parts from reference TRBV30 and TRBJ1-1): SQTIHQWPATLVQPVGSPLSLECTVEGTSNPNLYWYRQAAGRGLQLLFYSVGIGQISSEVPQNLSASRPQDRQFILSSKKLLLSDSGFYLCAWSGGTGVGTEAFFGQGTRLTVV.

The CDR3: CAWNPREAAWEQYF. The DNA of the CDR3 is TGTGCCTGGAACCCTCGGGAGGCGGCCTGGGAGCAGTACTTC. The chain employs TRBV30 and TRBJ2-7; 7 bases are a match to TRBD2. The junction had 13 bases not matched to a gene; V was cut back by 4 bases and J by 7 bases. CDR1 and CDR2 from the germline V gene are GTSNPN and SVGIG (reference sequence). This CDR3 has 14 amino acids.

This chain uses TRBV19 with TRBJ1-5, with D possibly matching TRBD1 (5 bases). Germline-derived CDR1 and CDR2 are LNHDA and SQIVND (reference sequence). The CDR3 has 16 residues. The ends were cut back, 5 bases at V and 7 bases at J, with 21 bases in the middle. The DNA of the CDR3 is TGTGCCAGTAGTCCCGACCCCGGACAACTTTGGCAGCCCCAGCATTTT. It yields the protein CASSPDPGQLWQPQHF.

Turning to this clone: Other DNA sequences in this specimen translate into the identical CDR3. The genes are TRBV5-1 and TRBJ2-3, with 10 positions matching TRBD1. Germline lookup yields CDR1 SGHRS and CDR2 YFSETQ. The CDR3 runs to 16 residues. With V trimmed by 0 bases and J by 0 bases, 1 base remained unmatched. The CDR3 region is CASSLAGQGSTDTQYF. The CDR3, as DNA: TGCGCCAGCAGCTTGGCGGGACAGGGGAGCACAGATACGCAGTATTTT.

The rearrangement joins TRBV6-4 to TRBJ1-5, with D maybe TRBD1 (6 bases). CDR3 size: 14 residues. CDR1 and CDR2 (germline): MRHNA, SNTAGT. The V and J ends lost 5 bases and 6 bases respectively, with 14 bases between them. DNA of the CDR3: TGTGCCAGCAGTATAACACAGGGAAGTCAGCCCCAGCATTTT. Its protein is CASSITQGSQPQHF.

Points on this clone: The sample carries other DNA sequences with the same CDR3. The chain employs TRBV7-3 and TRBJ2-7, with a tentative D call TRBD2 (5 bases). Germline CDR1 SGHTA, CDR2 FQGTGA. V gave up 6 bases and J gave up 3 bases, with 15 bases separating them. This CDR3 comprises 14 residues. The CDR3 reads CASSFRTSGYEQYF. DNA of the CDR3: TGTGCCAGCAGTTTTAGGACTTCGGGCTACGAGCAGTACTTC.

The rearrangement joins TRBV6-4 to TRBJ2-1; 9 positions match TRBD2. The ends lost 4 bases at V and 7 bases at J; junction bases unmatched: 8. Germline values: CDR1 MRHNA, CDR2 SNTAGT. CDR3 length: 15 amino acids. The CDR3 protein is CASSVLAGGSNEQFF. The CDR3 DNA sequence: TGTGCCAGCAGTGTCCTCGCGGGAGGGTCGAATGAGCAGTTCTTC.

The rearrangement joins TRBV19 to TRBJ1-6; tentative D call: TRBD1 (6 bases). The CDR3 contains 11 residues. CDR1 LNHDA and CDR2 SQIVND come from the germline V gene (reference sequence). Trimming pared 9 bases from V and 15 bases from J, leaving 15 bases between. The CDR3 nucleotides are TGTGCCAGCGGTCCGGGACACGTCCTCCACTTT. Residues: CASGPGHVLHF.

The gene calls are TRBV9 and TRBJ1-4; D call uncertain. The V gene lost 0 bases and the J gene lost 3 bases, with 12 bases spanning the gap. The CDR3 is 16 residues long. Germline V lookup: CDR1 SGDLS, CDR2 YYNGEE. The CDR3 coding sequence is TGTGCCAGCAGCGTAGGGGCCAGCACCGCTAATGAAAAACTGTTTTTT. Its translation: CASSVGASTANEKLFF.

The rearrangement uses TRBV30 and TRBJ1-4; possible D gene TRBD1, 6 bases. This CDR3 is 14 amino acids long. Trimming removed 0 bases at V and 7 bases at J, with 12 bases between. CDR1 and CDR2 (germline): GTSNPN, SVGIG (reference sequence). This CDR3 reads CAWSVGGAGEKLFF. The CDR3, as DNA: TGTGCCTGGAGTGTAGGGGGTGCGGGTGAAAAACTGTTTTTT. The variable domain in full, completed from reference TRBV30 and TRBJ1-4, reads SQTIHQWPATLVQPVGSPLSLECTVEGTSNPNLYWYRQAAGRGLQLLFYSVGIGQISSEVPQNLSASRPQDRQFILSSKKLLLSDSGFYLCAWSVGGAGEKLFFGSGTQLSVL.

The chain links TRBV30 to TRBJ1-2; 7 bases are a match to TRBD1. Germline assignment: CDR1 GTSNPN and CDR2 SVGIG (reference sequence). The CDR3 runs 15 residues. Trimming took 5 bases from V and 1 from J; bases not matched to a gene: 10. DNA for the CDR3: TGTGCCTGGGACCCCGGGACAGCGAGTAACTATGGCTACACCTTC. It specifies CAWDPGTASNYGYTF.

The rearrangement uses TRBV7-8 and TRBJ2-7, with 8 bases lining up with TRBD2. The CDR3 loop spans 15 amino acids. Germline lookup yields CDR1 SGHVS and CDR2 FQNEAQ. The J segment lost 3 bases and the V segment lost 5 bases, leaving 9 bases of the junction unmatched. Here the CDR3 reads CASSALAGLFYEQYF. The CDR3 region has the DNA TGTGCCAGCAGCGCGCTAGCGGGCCTATTCTACGAGCAGTACTTC.

The gene calls are TRBV3-1 (or the pseudogene TRBV3-2) and TRBJ1-5; D is perhaps TRBD1 (5 bases). V was clipped by 1 base and J by 6 bases, with 22 bases between them. The CDR3 runs 18 residues. CDR1 is LGHDT, CDR2 YNNKEL, per germline (reference sequence). CDR3 protein: CASSQASSIKGRTQPQHF. DNA of the CDR3: TGTGCCAGCAGCCAAGCCTCGTCAATAAAGGGGCGTACTCAGCCCCAGCATTTT.

CDR3 nucleotide sequence: TGTGCCAGCAGCTCAGGGGGTGTTGGCTACACCTTC. This gives the protein CASSSGGVGYTF. V is TRBV11-3 and J is TRBJ1-2; 7 positions match TRBD1. This CDR3 comprises 12 residues. Unmatched junction bases numbered 3, after V lost 4 bases and J lost 7 bases. Germline CDR1 is SGHNT and CDR2 is YENEEA.